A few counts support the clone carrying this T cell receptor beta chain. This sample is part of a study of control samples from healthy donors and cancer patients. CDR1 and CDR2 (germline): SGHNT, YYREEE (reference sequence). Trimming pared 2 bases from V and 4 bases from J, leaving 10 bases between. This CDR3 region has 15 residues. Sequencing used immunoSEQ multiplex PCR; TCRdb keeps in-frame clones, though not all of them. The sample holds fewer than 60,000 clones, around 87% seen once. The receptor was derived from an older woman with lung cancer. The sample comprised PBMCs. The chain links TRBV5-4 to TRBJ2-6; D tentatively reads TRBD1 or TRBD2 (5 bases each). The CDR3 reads CASSFRGDGANVLTF. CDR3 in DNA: TGTGCCAGCAGCTTTCGGGGCGACGGGGCCAACGTCCTGACTTTC.